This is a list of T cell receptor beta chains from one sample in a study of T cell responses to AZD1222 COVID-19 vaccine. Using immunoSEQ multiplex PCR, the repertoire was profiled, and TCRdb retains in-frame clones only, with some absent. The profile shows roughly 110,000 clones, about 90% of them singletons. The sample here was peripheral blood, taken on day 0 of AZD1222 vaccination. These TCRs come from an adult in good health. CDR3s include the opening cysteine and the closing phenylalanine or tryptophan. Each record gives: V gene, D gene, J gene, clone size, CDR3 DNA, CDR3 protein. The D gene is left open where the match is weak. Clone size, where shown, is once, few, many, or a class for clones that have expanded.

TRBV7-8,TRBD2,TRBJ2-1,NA,TGTGCCAGCAGCTCCGGACTAGACCGAGGTGAGCAGTTCTTC,CASSSGLDRGEQFF
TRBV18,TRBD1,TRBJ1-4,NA,TGTGCCAGCTCACCACGTAGTAGGGACAGTCTGAATGAAAAACTGTTTTTT,CASSPRSRDSLNEKLFF
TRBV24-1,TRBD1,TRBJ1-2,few,TGTGCCACCAGTGATCCCGGGACAGGGATTCCCTACACCTTC,CATSDPGTGIPYTF
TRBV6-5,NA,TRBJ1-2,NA,TGTGCCAGCAGTTACTCGAACGGCTATGGCTACACCTTC,CASSYSNGYGYTF
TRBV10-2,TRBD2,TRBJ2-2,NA,TGCGCCAGCAGTGCTCTAGCGGGAGACACCGGGGAGCTGTTTTTT,CASSALAGDTGELFF
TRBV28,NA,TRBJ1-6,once,TGTGCCAGCAGCGTTCAAGCGGGGGGCATAAATTTT,CASSVQAGGINF
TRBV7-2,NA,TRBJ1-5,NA,TGTGCCAGCAGCTTTATGCAGCTTAGCAATCAGCCCCAGCATTTT,CASSFMQLSNQPQHF
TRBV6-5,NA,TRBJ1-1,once,TGTGCCAGCAGCCGCGGGGGAACTGAAGCTTTCTTT,CASSRGGTEAFF
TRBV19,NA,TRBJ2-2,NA,TGTGCCAGTAGTATTCCGGGGTTGACCGGGGAGCTGTTTTTT,CASSIPGLTGELFF
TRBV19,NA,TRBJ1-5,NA,TGTGCCAGTAGTACCATTCGGGGGGGGAGAAATCAGCCCCAGCATTTT,CASSTIRGGRNQPQHF
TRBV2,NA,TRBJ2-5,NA,TGTGCCACCGCCCAAGAGACCCAGTACTTC,CATAQETQYF
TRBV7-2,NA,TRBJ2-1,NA,TGTGCCAGCAGCTTAGGAGGTAGGGCCCACAATGAGCAGTTCTTC,CASSLGGRAHNEQFF
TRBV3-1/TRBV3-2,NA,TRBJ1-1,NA,TGTGCCAGCAGTCAAGGATTGAACACTGAAGCTTTCTTT,CASSQGLNTEAFF
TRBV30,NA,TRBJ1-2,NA,TGTGCCTGGAGTGGTCAAGGGGGCTACACCTTC,CAWSGQGGYTF
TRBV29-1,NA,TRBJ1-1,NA,TGCAGCGTTGAGCAGGGACGGGGCACTGAAGCTTTCTTT,CSVEQGRGTEAFF
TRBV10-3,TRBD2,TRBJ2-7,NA,TGTGCCATCAGTGAGTCGGGCGGGAGTACCTACGAGCAGTACTTC,CAISESGGSTYEQYF
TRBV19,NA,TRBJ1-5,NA,TGTGCCAGTAGTCCGCCGATATCGGTCAATCAGCCCCAGCATTTT,CASSPPISVNQPQHF
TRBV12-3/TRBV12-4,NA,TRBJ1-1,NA,TGTGCCAGCAGCCCGCGGGTCACTGAAGCTTTCTTT,CASSPRVTEAFF
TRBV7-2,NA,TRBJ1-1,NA,TGTGCCAGCAGCTCTGGACGGAACACTGAAGCTTTCTTT,CASSSGRNTEAFF
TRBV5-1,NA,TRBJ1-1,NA,TGCGCCAGCACCCCCCGAGGGGGGGAAACTGAAGCTTTCTTT,CASTPRGGETEAFF
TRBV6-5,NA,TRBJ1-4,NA,TGTGCCAGCAGTTACGGACAGCTTAATGAAAAACTGTTTTTT,CASSYGQLNEKLFF
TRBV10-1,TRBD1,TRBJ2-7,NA,TGCGCCAGCAGTGAGTGGGGACAGGGCCACGAGCAGTACTTC,CASSEWGQGHEQYF
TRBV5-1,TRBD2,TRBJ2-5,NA,TGCGCCAGTTCGACTAGCGGGGTCGGAGGGGAGACCCAGTACTTC,CASSTSGVGGETQYF
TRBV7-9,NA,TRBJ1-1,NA,TGTGCCAGCAGCTTAACTGGGAGCACTGAAGCTTTCTTT,CASSLTGSTEAFF
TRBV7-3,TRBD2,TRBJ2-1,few,TGTGCCAGCAGCCCGACTAGCGGGGCGCGGGAGCAGTTCTTC,CASSPTSGAREQFF
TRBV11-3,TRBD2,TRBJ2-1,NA,TGTGCCAGCAGCAAGACTAGCTTGAGCTCCTACAATGAGCAGTTCTTC,CASSKTSLSSYNEQFF
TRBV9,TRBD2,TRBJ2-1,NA,TGTGCCAGCAGCCCTTACCCTAGCGGGAGAGTCAACAATGAGCAGTTCTTC,CASSPYPSGRVNNEQFF
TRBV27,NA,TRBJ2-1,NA,TGTGCCAGCAGTTTAAACTTAGGAGCGAGTAATGAGCAGTTCTTC,CASSLNLGASNEQFF
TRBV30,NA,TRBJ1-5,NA,TGTGCCTGGAGGCCCGGAGGACCTAGCAATCAGCCCCAGCATTTT,CAWRPGGPSNQPQHF
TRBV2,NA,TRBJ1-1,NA,TGTGCCAGCAGTGAAGCGCCAGGGATGACTGAAGCTTTCTTT,CASSEAPGMTEAFF
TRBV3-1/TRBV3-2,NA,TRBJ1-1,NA,TGTGCCAGCAGCCTTCCAGGAGGGGAAGCTTTCTTT,CASSLPGGEAFF
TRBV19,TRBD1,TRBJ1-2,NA,TGTGCCAGTAGTACGAAATTGACAGGGGTAGCCTATGGCTACACCTTC,CASSTKLTGVAYGYTF
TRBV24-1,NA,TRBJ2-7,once,TGTGCCACCAGTGATTTGGACAGATCCTACGAGCAGTACTTC,CATSDLDRSYEQYF
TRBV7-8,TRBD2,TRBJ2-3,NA,TGTGCCAGCAGCTTAGCCAGCGGGAGCGGAAATACGCAGTATTTT,CASSLASGSGNTQYF
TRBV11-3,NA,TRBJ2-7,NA,TGTGCCAGCAGCCCCGGGGGGACAACCTCCTACGAGCAGTACTTC,CASSPGGTTSYEQYF
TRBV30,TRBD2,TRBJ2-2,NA,TGTGCCTGGATGAATGAGCTAGCGGAAACCGGGGAGCTGTTTTTT,CAWMNELAETGELFF
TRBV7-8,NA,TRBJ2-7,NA,TGTGCCAGCAGCCCCTTGGGACTGGGGGAGCAGTACTTC,CASSPLGLGEQYF
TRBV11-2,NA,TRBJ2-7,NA,TGTGCCAGCAGCTCCCGGGACATGGAATACGAGCAGTACTTC,CASSSRDMEYEQYF
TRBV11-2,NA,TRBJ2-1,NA,TGTGCCAGCAGCCCGCCGTTCTGGCAGACTACCAACAATGAGCAGTTCTTC,CASSPPFWQTTNNEQFF
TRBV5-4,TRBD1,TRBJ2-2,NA,TGTGCCAGCAGGCGGACAGGGGGCGGCGGCACCGGGGAGCTGTTTTTT,CASRRTGGGGTGELFF
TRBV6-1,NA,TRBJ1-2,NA,TGTGCCAGCAGTGAAGCGGCAGGGGCAGGGTATGGCTACACCTTC,CASSEAAGAGYGYTF
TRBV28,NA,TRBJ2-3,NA,TGTGCCAGCAGTTTAAGATCGCCAGATACGCAGTGTTTT,CASSLRSPDTQCF
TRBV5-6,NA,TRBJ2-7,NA,TGTGCCAGCAGCTTGGTAGGGTTCGCGGGTCGGGAGCAGTACTTC,CASSLVGFAGREQYF
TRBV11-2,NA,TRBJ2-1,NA,TGTGCCAGCAGCTTAGATCTTGGTTCCTACAATGAGCAGTTCTTC,CASSLDLGSYNEQFF
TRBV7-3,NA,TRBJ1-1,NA,TGTGCCAGCAGCTTATCGGCAGCCATGAACACTGAAGCTTTCTTT,CASSLSAAMNTEAFF
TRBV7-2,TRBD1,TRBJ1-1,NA,TGTGCCAGCAGCCTCCGACAGGGTGCGGCTTTCTTT,CASSLRQGAAFF
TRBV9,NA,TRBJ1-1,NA,TGTGCCAGCAGCGCCAACAGGGTTCACACTGAAGCTTTCTTT,CASSANRVHTEAFF
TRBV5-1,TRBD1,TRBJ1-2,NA,TGCGCCAGCAGCTTCTCCTCGGACAGGGGCGGCGGCTACACCTTC,CASSFSSDRGGGYTF
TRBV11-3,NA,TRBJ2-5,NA,TGTGCCAGCAGCGGGGGGACTCATAAGGGGACCCAGTACTTC,CASSGGTHKGTQYF
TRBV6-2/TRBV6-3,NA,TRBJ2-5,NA,TGTGCCAGCAGTTATAATCAGCTACAAGAGACCCAGTACTTC,CASSYNQLQETQYF
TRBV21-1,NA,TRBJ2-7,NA,TGTGCCAGCACCAGACGACGGTTCTCCTACGAGCAGTACTTC,CASTRRRFSYEQYF
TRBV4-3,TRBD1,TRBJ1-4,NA,TGCGCCAGCAGCCAGGGACAGCGAGAAAAACTGTTTTTT,CASSQGQREKLFF
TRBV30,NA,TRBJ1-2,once,TGTGCCTGGAGTGTTTACCCCGATGGTGGCTACACCTTC,CAWSVYPDGGYTF
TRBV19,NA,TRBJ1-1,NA,TGTGCCAGTAGTAGGCAGGGCAACACTGAAGCTTTCTTT,CASSRQGNTEAFF
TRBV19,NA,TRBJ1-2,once,TGTGCCAGTAGTATCCCAGGGCTAGAGTATGGCTACACCTTC,CASSIPGLEYGYTF
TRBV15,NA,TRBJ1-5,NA,TGTGCCACCAGCAGTACGACAGAAAATCAGCCCCAGCATTTT,CATSSTTENQPQHF